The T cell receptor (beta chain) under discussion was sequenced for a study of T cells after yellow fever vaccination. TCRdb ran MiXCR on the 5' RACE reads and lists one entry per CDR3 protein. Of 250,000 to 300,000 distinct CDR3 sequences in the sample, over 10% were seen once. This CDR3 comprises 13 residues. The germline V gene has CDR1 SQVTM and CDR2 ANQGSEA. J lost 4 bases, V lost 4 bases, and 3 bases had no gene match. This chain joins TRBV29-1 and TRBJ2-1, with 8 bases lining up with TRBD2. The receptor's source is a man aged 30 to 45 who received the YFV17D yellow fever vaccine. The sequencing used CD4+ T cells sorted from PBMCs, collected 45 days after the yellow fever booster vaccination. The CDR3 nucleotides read TGCAGCGTTGTGGCTAGCGGGTACAATGAGCAGTTCTTC. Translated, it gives CSVVASGYNEQFF.